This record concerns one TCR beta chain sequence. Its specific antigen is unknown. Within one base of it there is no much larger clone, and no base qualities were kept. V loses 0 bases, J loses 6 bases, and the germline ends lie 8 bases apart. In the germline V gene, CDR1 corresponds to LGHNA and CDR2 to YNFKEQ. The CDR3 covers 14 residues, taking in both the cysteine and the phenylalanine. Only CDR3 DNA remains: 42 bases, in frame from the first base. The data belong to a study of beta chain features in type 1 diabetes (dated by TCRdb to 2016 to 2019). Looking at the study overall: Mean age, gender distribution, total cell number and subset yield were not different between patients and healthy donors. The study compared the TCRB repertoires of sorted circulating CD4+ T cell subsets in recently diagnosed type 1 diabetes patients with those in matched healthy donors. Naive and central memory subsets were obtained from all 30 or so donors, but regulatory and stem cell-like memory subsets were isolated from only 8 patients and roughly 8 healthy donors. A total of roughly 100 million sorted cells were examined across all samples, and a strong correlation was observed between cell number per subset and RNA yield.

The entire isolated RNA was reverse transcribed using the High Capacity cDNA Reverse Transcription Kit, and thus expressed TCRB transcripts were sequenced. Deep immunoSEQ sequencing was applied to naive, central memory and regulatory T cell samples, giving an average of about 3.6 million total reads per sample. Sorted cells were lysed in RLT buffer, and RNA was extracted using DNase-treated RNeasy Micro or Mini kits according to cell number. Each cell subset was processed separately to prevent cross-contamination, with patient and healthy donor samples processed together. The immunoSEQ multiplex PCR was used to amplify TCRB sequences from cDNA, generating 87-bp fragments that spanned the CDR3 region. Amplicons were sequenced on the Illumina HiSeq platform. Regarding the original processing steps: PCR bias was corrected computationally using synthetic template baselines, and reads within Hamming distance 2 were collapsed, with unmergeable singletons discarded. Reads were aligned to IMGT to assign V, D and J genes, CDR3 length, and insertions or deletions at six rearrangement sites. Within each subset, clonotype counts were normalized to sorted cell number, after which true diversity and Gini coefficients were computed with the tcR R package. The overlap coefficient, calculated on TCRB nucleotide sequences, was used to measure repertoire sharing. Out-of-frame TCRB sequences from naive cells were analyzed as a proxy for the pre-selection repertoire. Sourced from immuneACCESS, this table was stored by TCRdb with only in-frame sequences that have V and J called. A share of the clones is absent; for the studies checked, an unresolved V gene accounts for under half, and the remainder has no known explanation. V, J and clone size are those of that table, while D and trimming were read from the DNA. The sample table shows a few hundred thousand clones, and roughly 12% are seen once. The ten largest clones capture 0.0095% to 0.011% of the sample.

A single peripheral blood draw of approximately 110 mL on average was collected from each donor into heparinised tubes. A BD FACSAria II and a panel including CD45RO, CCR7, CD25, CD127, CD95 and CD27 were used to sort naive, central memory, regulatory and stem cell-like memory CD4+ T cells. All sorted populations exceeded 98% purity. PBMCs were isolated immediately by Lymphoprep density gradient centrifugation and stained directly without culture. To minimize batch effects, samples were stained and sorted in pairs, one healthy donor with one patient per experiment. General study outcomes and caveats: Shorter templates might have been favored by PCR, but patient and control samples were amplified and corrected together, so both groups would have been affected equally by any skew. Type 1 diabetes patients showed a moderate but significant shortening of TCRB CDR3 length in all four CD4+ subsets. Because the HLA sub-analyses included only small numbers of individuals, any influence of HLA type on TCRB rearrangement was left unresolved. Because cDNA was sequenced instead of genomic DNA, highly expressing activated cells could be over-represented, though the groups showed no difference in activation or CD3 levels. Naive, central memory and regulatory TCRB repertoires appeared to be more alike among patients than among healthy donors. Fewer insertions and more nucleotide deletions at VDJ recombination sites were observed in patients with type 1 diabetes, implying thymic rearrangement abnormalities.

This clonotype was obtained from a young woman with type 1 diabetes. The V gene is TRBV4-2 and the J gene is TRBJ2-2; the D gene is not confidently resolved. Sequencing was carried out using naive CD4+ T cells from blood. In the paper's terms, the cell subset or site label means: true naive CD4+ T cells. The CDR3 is CASSQESFAGELFF. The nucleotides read TGTGCCAGCAGCCAAGAGAGTTTCGCCGGGGAGCTGTTTTTT.